The T cell receptor beta chain under discussion was sequenced for a study of T cell responses to AZD1222 COVID-19 vaccine. This clone was observed a handful of times. The antigen is undetermined. Repertoires were generated with immunoSEQ multiplex PCR, while TCRdb's copy carries only in-frame clones and drops some. The repertoire holds 140,000 to 150,000 clones, with approximately 85% as singletons. The germline V gene encodes CDR1 LGHNA and CDR2 YSLEER. Trimming left V 1 base short and J 6 bases short, with 10 bases between. The CDR3 covers 13 residues. Whole-study results and caveats: Dominant at 160-218 and 743-854, vaccine-associated CD4 TCRs also spanned spike.

This sequence was found in an adult who received the MenACWY meningococcal vaccine as a control. The V call is TRBV4-3, the J call TRBJ2-7; D remains ambiguous. The source material was peripheral blood, sampled 28 days after the second dose of the MenACWY control vaccine. The CDR3: CASSQAITLEQYF. CDR3 DNA sequence: TGCGCCAGCAGCCAAGCGATTACTCTCGAGCAGTACTTC.